The next 30 T cell receptor beta chains were all read from a single sample in a study of T cells in Graves' hyperthyroidism and ophthalmopathy. There were TCR beta CDR3 regions amplified from RNA transcripts. The TCR CDR3 was amplified in a first-round RT-PCR using the HTBI primer set. TCRdb passed the multiplex PCR reads through MiXCR, listing each CDR3 protein once. The profile covers about 210,000 distinct CDR3 sequences, with 17% appearing a single time and 50% taken by the ten largest. What was sequenced was blood. Receptor source: a man in his fifties or sixties with Graves' hyperthyroidism.

The sample holds a few counts of this clonotype. This chain links TRBV12-3 or TRBV12-4 with TRBJ2-7; D perhaps matches TRBD2 (6 bases). The CDR3 is made up of 14 amino acids. Trimming shortened V by 6 bases and J by 1 base, and 13 bases separated the two germline ends. The CDR3 spells CASRWGRRSYEQYF. For the CDR3, the DNA is TGTGCCAGCAGATGGGGGAGGAGGTCCTACGAGCAGTACTTC.

The sample holds a few counts of this clonotype. The chain recombines TRBV12-3 or TRBV12-4 with TRBJ2-3; 13 positions match TRBD2. The CDR3 is 17 residues long. With V trimmed by 5 bases and J by 0 bases, 5 bases remained unmatched. CDR3 protein: CASSPGTSGVSTDTQYF. In DNA, the CDR3 is TGTGCCAGCAGTCCCGGGACTAGCGGGGTTAGCACAGATACGCAGTATTTT.

This clonotype was detected only once. The rearrangement links TRBV28 to TRBJ2-7; TRBD2 aligns across 11 bases. The CDR3 sequence is 15 residues long. After removal of 6 bases from V and 6 bases from J, the junction contained 10 bases not matched to a gene. Germline lookup yields CDR1 MDHEN and CDR2 SYDVKM. CDR3 DNA sequence: TGTGCCAGCAGGCCCCCGGGACTAGCGGTTTTCGAGCAGTACTTC. Residues: CASRPPGLAVFEQYF. The whole variable domain, filled in from reference TRBV28 and TRBJ2-7, reads DVKVTQSSRYLVKRTGEKVFLECVQDMDHENMFWYRQDPGLGLRLIYFSYDVKMKEKGDIPEGYSVSREKKERFSLILESASTNQTSMYLCASRPPGLAVFEQYFGPGTRLTVT.

This clonotype was picked up many times. The chain carries TRBV28 and TRBJ1-5; D is unresolved. The CDR3 sequence is 13 residues long. CDR1 and CDR2 from the germline V gene are MDHEN and SYDVKM. Trimming cost V 1 base and J 6 bases, with 7 bases left between them. CDR3 nucleotides: TGTGCCAGCAGTTTATTGGGGTCTCAGCCCCAGCATTTT. It translates to CASSLLGSQPQHF.

This clonotype has at least ten counts. V gene TRBV3-1 combines with J gene TRBJ2-3; perhaps TRBD2 as D (5 bases). Germline values: CDR1 LGHDT, CDR2 YNNKEL (reference sequence). V lost 0 bases and J 2 bases, leaving 12 bases between the germline ends. This CDR3 comprises 16 residues. The CDR3 bases are TGTGCCAGCAGCCAAGATTTCGGGCGGGTCACAGATACGCAGTATTTT. Protein sequence: CASSQDFGRVTDTQYF.

This clonotype was seen repeatedly, ten times or more. The CDR3 DNA is TGCAGTGCTAGTTCCCCGGGGCGGGGTTCCTACAATGAGCAGTTCTTC. Amino acids: CSASSPGRGSYNEQFF. This sequence joins TRBV20-1 and TRBJ2-1, with D possibly matching TRBD2 (6 bases). The CDR3 totals 16 residues. Germline V gene data show CDR1 as DFQATT and CDR2 as SNEGSKA (reference sequence). The ends were cut back, 3 bases at V and 1 base at J, with 16 bases in the middle.

At least ten counts were recorded for this clonotype. The chain has TRBV9 and TRBJ2-5; 7 bases are a match to TRBD2. V was clipped by 0 bases and J by 5 bases; unmatched bases: 7. The CDR3 sequence is 15 residues long. Germline CDR1 reads SGDLS; CDR2 reads YYNGEE. CDR3 amino acids: CASSVGGEGWETQYF. The CDR3 region has the DNA TGTGCCAGCAGCGTAGGTGGGGAGGGGTGGGAGACCCAGTACTTC.

This clonotype came up many times. V usage is TRBV28 and J usage is TRBJ2-7; D is undetermined. The V gene's germline CDR1 is MDHEN and CDR2 SYDVKM. Between the trimmed V and J ends, which lost 3 bases and 3 bases, there was a span of 12 bases. This CDR3 has 14 amino acids. This CDR3 is CASSFLEPFYEQYF. The CDR3 bases are TGTGCCAGCAGTTTCCTAGAACCCTTCTACGAGCAGTACTTC.

The table lists this clonotype with a few counts. The gene calls are TRBV2 and TRBJ1-3; 8 nucleotides match TRBD1. V lost 4 bases to trimming and J lost 2 bases; unmatched junction nucleotides: 4. Germline-derived CDR1 and CDR2 are SNHLY and FYNNEI. The CDR3 has 15 residues. DNA of the CDR3: TGTGCCAGCAGTGCGGACAGGGTCACTGGAAACACCATATATTTT. This translates into CASSADRVTGNTIYF.

This clonotype was detected many times. The chain couples TRBV28 to TRBJ2-5; 7 nucleotides align to TRBD2. CDR1 and CDR2 (germline): MDHEN, SYDVKM. The V gene end was trimmed by 7 bases and the J gene end by 2 bases; junction bases not matched to a gene: 16. The CDR3 runs 17 residues. CDR3 nucleotides: TGTGCCAGCACCCCGCGGGATGGCGGGAGTTGGCAAGAGACCCAGTACTTC. This codes for CASTPRDGGSWQETQYF. Supplemented by reference TRBV28 and TRBJ2-5, the full variable domain reads DVKVTQSSRYLVKRTGEKVFLECVQDMDHENMFWYRQDPGLGLRLIYFSYDVKMKEKGDIPEGYSVSREKKERFSLILESASTNQTSMYLCASTPRDGGSWQETQYFGPGTRLLVL.

The chain couples TRBV19 to TRBJ2-1, with TRBD2 matching 7 bases. Looked up from germline, CDR1 is LNHDA and CDR2 is SQIVND (reference sequence). Trimming took 9 bases from V and 2 from J; bases not matched to a gene: 10. The CDR3 loop spans 15 amino acids. The CDR3: CASTTLSGAYNEQFF. The CDR3 coding sequence is TGTGCCAGCACTACGTTAAGCGGGGCCTACAATGAGCAGTTCTTC.

In this sample, this clonotype turned up a few times. The chain recombines TRBV7-8 with TRBJ2-2; 10 bases line up with TRBD2. J gave up 6 bases and V 5 bases, and 15 bases lay outside the gene matches. There are 18 residues in the CDR3. Germline V CDR1 and CDR2: SGHVS, FQNEAQ. The CDR3 loop reads CASSPYRSSGRKAGELFF. CDR3 in DNA: TGTGCCAGCAGCCCCTATCGGTCTAGCGGGAGAAAGGCCGGGGAGCTGTTTTTT. Variable domain in full (rest from reference TRBV7-8 and TRBJ2-2): GAGVSQSPRYKVAKRGQDVALRCDPISGHVSLFWYQQALGQGPEFLTYFQNEAQLDKSGLPSDRFFAERPEGSVSTLKIQRTQQEDSAVYLCASSPYRSSGRKAGELFFGEGSRLTVL.

This clonotype was observed at least ten times. One end of the junction varies from germline; a read error may be responsible. The chain recombines TRBV5-1 with TRBJ2-5, with D tentatively TRBD1 (7 bases). The CDR3 contains 13 residues. CDR1 and CDR2 (germline): SGHRS, YFSETQ. CDR3 residues: CASSLQGRETQYF. As DNA, the CDR3 is TGTGCCAGCAGTTTACAGGGGAGGGAGACCCAGTACTTC. Based on the CDR3 plus reference TRBV5-1 and TRBJ2-5, the full variable domain is KAGVTQTPRYLIKTRGQQVTLSCSPISGHRSVSWYQQTPGQGLQFLFEYFSETQRNKGNFPGRFSGRQFSNSRSEMNVSTLELGDSALYLCASSLQGRETQYFGPGTRLLVL.

This clonotype was counted between two and nine times. The gene calls are TRBV24-1 and TRBJ2-3, with D possibly being TRBD1 (7 bases). Trimming cost V 5 bases and J 3 bases, with 14 bases left between them. The CDR3 extends over 15 amino acids. Germline CDR1 reads KGHDR; CDR2 reads SFDVKD. The DNA of the CDR3 is TGTGCCACCAGTGCAGGGGGACTTGGGACAGATACGCAGTATTTT. Translating it yields CATSAGGLGTDTQYF.

This clonotype has only a few counts. The chain is built from TRBV7-8 and TRBJ2-2; 11 nucleotides align to TRBD2. Germline lookup yields CDR1 SGHVS and CDR2 FQNEAQ. The CDR3 consists of 18 residues. J was trimmed by 5 bases and V by 0 bases; bases with no gene match: 8. DNA of the CDR3: TGTGCCAGCAGCTTAGCCGTACTAGCGGGAGTGAGGACCGGGGAGCTGTTTTTT. Its protein product is CASSLAVLAGVRTGELFF.

Ten or more counts support this clonotype. The chain carries TRBV11-2 and TRBJ1-5; TRBD1 matches at 10 bases. The CDR3 extends over 15 amino acids. V dropped 3 bases and J dropped 3; count of bases not matched to a gene: 2. Germline V lookup: CDR1 SGHAT, CDR2 FQNNGV. DNA for the CDR3: TGTGCCAGCAGCTTGACAGGGGGCGACAATCAGCCCCAGCATTTT. Its translation: CASSLTGGDNQPQHF.

This clonotype was counted between two and nine times. The CDR3 sequence is CASSLASGHASSYNEQFF. DNA of the CDR3: TGTGCCAGCAGCTTGGCTAGCGGACATGCGAGCTCCTACAATGAGCAGTTCTTC. The J gene is TRBJ2-1, the V gene TRBV5-5; 7 nucleotides match TRBD2. The V gene's germline CDR1 is SGHKS and CDR2 YYEKEE (reference sequence). J gave up 0 bases and V 0 bases, and 9 bases lay outside the gene matches. This CDR3 has 18 residues.

This clonotype came up many times. The chain has TRBV2 and TRBJ1-5; D is undetermined. From germline, CDR1 is SNHLY and CDR2 FYNNEI. V lost 4 bases, J lost 1 base, and 5 bases lay in between. The CDR3 consists of 13 residues. The CDR3 bases are TGTGCCAGCAGTGGAGAGAGCAATCAGCCCCAGCATTTT. Encoded protein: CASSGESNQPQHF.

This clonotype came up many times. CDR3 sequence: CASSSPLAGSSTDTQYF. The CDR3 DNA reads as TGTGCCAGCAGCTCCCCTTTAGCGGGGTCTAGCACAGATACGCAGTATTTT. This sequence joins TRBV11-3 and TRBJ2-3; 8 bases match TRBD2. The V gene end was trimmed by 4 bases and the J gene end by 0 bases; junction bases not matched to a gene: 9. CDR1 is SGHNT and CDR2 is YENEEA in the germline V gene. The CDR3 sequence is 17 residues long.

This clonotype came up many times. This chain uses TRBV7-9 with TRBJ1-1; a possible D gene is TRBD1 (5 bases). The V gene lost 7 bases and the J gene lost 0 bases, with 12 bases spanning the gap. The CDR3 runs 14 residues. Germline CDR1 SEHNR, CDR2 FQNEAQ (reference sequence). CDR3 amino acids: CASNPDRLNTEAFF. CDR3 coding DNA: TGTGCCAGCAACCCCGACAGATTGAACACTGAAGCTTTCTTT.

There are a few counts of this clonotype. The V gene is TRBV5-1, the J gene TRBJ2-4, with TRBD1 matching 8 bases. The germline CDR1 and CDR2 sequences are SGHRS and YFSETQ. The CDR3 runs 15 residues. V shed 0 bases, J shed 6 bases, and the junction held 5 bases outside the gene matches. The CDR3 region has the DNA TGCGCCAGCAGCTTGGGGACAGGGACGGGAAACATTCAGTACTTC. This gives the protein CASSLGTGTGNIQYF.

This clonotype showed up just a few times. This rearrangement joins TRBV10-2 to TRBJ1-5; a weak D match, TRBD1 (5 bases). CDR1 WSHSY and CDR2 SAAADI come from the germline V gene. V gave up 6 bases and J gave up 1 base, with 7 bases separating them. CDR3 length equals 13 residues. CDR3 residues: CASRGASNQPQHF. In nucleotides, the CDR3 is TGCGCCAGCAGAGGGGCCAGCAATCAGCCCCAGCATTTT.

The rearrangement uses TRBV20-1 and TRBJ2-3; 9 bases are a match to TRBD2. Trimming cost V 0 bases and J 4 bases; bases outside gene matches: 8. The CDR3 totals 16 residues. Germline V gives CDR1 DFQATT, CDR2 SNEGSKA (reference sequence). CDR3 amino acids: CSARDLAGAGPDTQYF. CDR3 in DNA: TGCAGTGCTAGAGACTTAGCGGGAGCGGGGCCAGATACGCAGTATTTT.

At least ten counts were recorded for this clonotype. The chain recombines TRBV30 with TRBJ1-2; D is perhaps TRBD1 (6 bases). Germline values: CDR1 GTSNPN, CDR2 SVGIG (reference sequence). CDR3 size: 13 residues. Trimming pared 8 bases from V and 2 bases from J, leaving 15 bases between. CDR3 protein: CARRTERNYGYTF. Here the CDR3 DNA reads TGTGCCAGAAGGACAGAAAGAAACTATGGCTACACCTTC. Based on the CDR3 plus reference TRBV30 and TRBJ1-2, the full variable domain is SQTIHQWPATLVQPVGSPLSLECTVEGTSNPNLYWYRQAAGRGLQLLFYSVGIGQISSEVPQNLSASRPQDRQFILSSKKLLLSDSGFYLCARRTERNYGYTFGSGTRLTVV.

There are many counts of this clonotype. V and J are TRBV28 and TRBJ2-4; the match to TRBD1 covers 8 bases. The CDR3 consists of 16 residues. Unmatched junction bases numbered 7, after V lost 2 bases and J lost 4 bases. Germline V gene lookup returns CDR1 MDHEN and CDR2 SYDVKM. DNA of the CDR3: TGTGCCAGCAGTTTAAGATACTGGGACAGGAAAAACATTCAGTACTTC. Amino acids: CASSLRYWDRKNIQYF.

The genes are TRBV19 and TRBJ2-1; D possibly matches TRBD1 or TRBD2 (5 bases each). The CDR3 is 13 amino acids. V shed 5 bases and J shed 4 bases, with 9 bases lying between them. CDR1 and CDR2 (germline): LNHDA, SQIVND (reference sequence). CDR3 bases: TGTGCCAGTAGTTGGGGGTCGTACAATGAGCAGTTCTTC. It specifies CASSWGSYNEQFF.

This clonotype was observed many times. The V gene is TRBV11-3, the J gene TRBJ1-2, with a possible D match to TRBD1 (5 bases). V dropped 1 base and J dropped 8 bases, with 8 bases sitting between them. The germline CDR1 and CDR2 sequences are SGHNT and YENEEA. The length of the CDR3 is 12 residues. The CDR3 DNA follows: TGTGCCAGCAGCTTAGCCAGGGAAGGCTACACCTTC. Translated: CASSLAREGYTF. Full variable domain (missing parts from reference TRBV11-3 and TRBJ1-2): EAGVVQSPRYKIIEKKQPVAFWCNPISGHNTLYWYLQNLGQGPELLIRYENEEAVDDSQLPKDRFSAERLKGVDSTLKIQPAELGDSAVYLCASSLAREGYTFGSGTRLTVV.

This clonotype was seen only a few times. V is TRBV7-9 and J is TRBJ1-1, with 8 bases lining up with TRBD1. V dropped 6 bases and J dropped 2; count of bases not matched to a gene: 5. Germline assignment: CDR1 SEHNR and CDR2 FQNEAQ (reference sequence). The CDR3 totals 14 residues. CDR3 in amino acids: CASRRQGSNTEAFF. CDR3 in DNA: TGTGCCAGCAGACGACAGGGGAGTAACACTGAAGCTTTCTTT.

The rearrangement links TRBV6-2 or TRBV6-3 to TRBJ2-2; 7 bases are a match to TRBD2. Germline CDR1 MNHEY, CDR2 SVGEGT. The CDR3 has 16 amino acids. J gave up 6 bases and V 5 bases, and 12 bases lay outside the gene matches. In DNA form, the CDR3 reads TGTGCCAGCAGTCACCAAGGGGCGGGAGTGCCCGGGGAGCTGTTTTTT. It codes for CASSHQGAGVPGELFF.

This clonotype occurred many times. The gene calls are TRBV18 and TRBJ2-7; D is possibly TRBD1 (5 bases). This CDR3 is built from 15 residues. Germline lookup yields CDR1 KGHSH and CDR2 LQKENI. With 3 bases removed from V and 0 bases from J, the gap between germline ends came to 12 bases. The CDR3 nucleotides read TGTGCCAGCTCACCGTATTCCGACAGCTCCTACGAGCAGTACTTC. Protein sequence: CASSPYSDSSYEQYF.